This TCR beta chain appears in the sequencing data of a study of neurological immune-mediated disorders. Indicated time point: longitudinal time-point 2. The unsorted libraries originated from 2 million PBMCs kept at -80 C. Trimming pared 2 bases from V and 0 bases from J, leaving 8 bases between. This CDR3 is 14 amino acids long. CDR1 and CDR2 from the germline V gene are SGHKS and YYEKEE (reference sequence). The cDNA was generated through 5'RACE incorporating 10-nucleotide random UMIs. MiXCR was run by TCRdb on the 5' RACE reads, yielding one entry per CDR3 protein. The data contain 55,000 to 65,000 distinct CDR3 sequences, nearly 10% of them singletons. At least ten counts were recorded for this clonotype. The antigen is not known. Broader study findings: While HTLV-1-associated myelopathy showed the greatest TCR clonal expansion, multiple sclerosis showed the least, falling below healthy controls. Private repertoires in all groups were suggested by the absence of shared CDR3 amino acid sequences among expanded clones across subjects.

The TCR was taken from a man aged 25-45 years in good health. The chain couples TRBV5-5 to TRBJ1-2; the D is unclear. The sample taken for sequencing was PBMCs. The CDR3 region is CASSFETTNYGYTF. The CDR3 DNA sequence: TGTGCCAGCAGCTTCGAGACAACTAACTATGGCTACACCTTC. The full variable domain, completed using reference TRBV5-5 and TRBJ1-2, is DAGVTQSPTHLIKTRGQQVTLRCSPISGHKSVSWYQQVLGQGPQFIFQYYEKEERGRGNFPDRFSARQFPNYSSELNVNALLLGDSALYLCASSFETTNYGYTFGSGTRLTVV.